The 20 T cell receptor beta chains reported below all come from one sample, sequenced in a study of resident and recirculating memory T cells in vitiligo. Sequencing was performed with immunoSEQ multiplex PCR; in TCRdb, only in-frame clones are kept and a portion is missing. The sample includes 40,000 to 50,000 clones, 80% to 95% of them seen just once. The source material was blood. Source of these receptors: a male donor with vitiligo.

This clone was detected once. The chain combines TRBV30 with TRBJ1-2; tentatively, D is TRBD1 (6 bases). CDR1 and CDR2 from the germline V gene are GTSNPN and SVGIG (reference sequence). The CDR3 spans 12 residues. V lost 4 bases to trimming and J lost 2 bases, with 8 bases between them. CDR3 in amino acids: CAWTTGNYGYTF. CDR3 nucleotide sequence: TGTGCCTGGACGACAGGAAACTATGGCTACACCTTC.

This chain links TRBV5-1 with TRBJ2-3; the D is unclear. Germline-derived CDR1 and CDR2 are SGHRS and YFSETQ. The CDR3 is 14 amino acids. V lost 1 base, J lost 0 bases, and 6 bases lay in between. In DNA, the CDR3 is TGCGCCAGCAGCTTGAGCCCGAGCACAGATACGCAGTATTTT. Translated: CASSLSPSTDTQYF.

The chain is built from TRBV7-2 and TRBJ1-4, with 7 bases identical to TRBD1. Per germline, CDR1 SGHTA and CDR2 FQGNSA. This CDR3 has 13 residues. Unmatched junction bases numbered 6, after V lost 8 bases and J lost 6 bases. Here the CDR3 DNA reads TGTGCCAGCGCGGGACAGCCCGATGAAAAACTGTTTTTT. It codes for CASAGQPDEKLFF.

This CDR3 is CASSQTGTGVEKLFF. DNA for the CDR3: TGCGCCAGCAGCCAGACCGGGACAGGGGTTGAAAAACTGTTTTTT. The chain has TRBV4-3 and TRBJ1-4; TRBD1 aligns across 10 bases. Germline CDR1 reads LGHNA; CDR2 reads YSLEER. The trim removed 3 bases at V and 7 bases at J, leaving 5 bases unmatched. CDR3 length equals 15 residues.

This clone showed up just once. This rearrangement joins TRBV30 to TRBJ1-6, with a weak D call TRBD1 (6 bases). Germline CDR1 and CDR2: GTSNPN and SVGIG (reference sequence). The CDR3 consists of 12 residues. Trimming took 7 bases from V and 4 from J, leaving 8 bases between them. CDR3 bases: TGTGCCTCCGACAGGTATAATTCACCCCTCCACTTT. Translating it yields CASDRYNSPLHF.

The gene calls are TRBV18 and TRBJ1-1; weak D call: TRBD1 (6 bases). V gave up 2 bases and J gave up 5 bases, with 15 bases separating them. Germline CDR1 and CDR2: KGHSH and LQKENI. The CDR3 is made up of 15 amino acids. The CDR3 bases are TGTGCCAGCTCACCAGGGGGCCGGGGGGTTACTGAAGCTTTCTTT. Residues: CASSPGGRGVTEAFF.

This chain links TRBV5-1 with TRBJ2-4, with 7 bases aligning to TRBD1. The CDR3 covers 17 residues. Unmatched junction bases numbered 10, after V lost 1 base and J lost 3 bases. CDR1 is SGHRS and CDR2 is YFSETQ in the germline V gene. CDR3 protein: CASSLFTGELGKNIQYF. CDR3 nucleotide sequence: TGCGCCAGCAGCTTGTTTACAGGGGAGTTGGGCAAAAACATTCAGTACTTC.

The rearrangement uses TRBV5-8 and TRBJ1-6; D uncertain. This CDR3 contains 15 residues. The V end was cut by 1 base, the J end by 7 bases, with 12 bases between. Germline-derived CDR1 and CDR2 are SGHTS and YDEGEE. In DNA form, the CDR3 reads TGTGCCAGCAGCTTGTATACGGGCGGGAATTCACCCCTCCACTTT. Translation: CASSLYTGGNSPLHF.

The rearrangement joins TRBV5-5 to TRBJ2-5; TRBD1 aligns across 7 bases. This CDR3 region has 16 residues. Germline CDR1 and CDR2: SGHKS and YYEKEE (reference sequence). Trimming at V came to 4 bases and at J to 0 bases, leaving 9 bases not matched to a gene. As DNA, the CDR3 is TGTGCCAGCAGCCGACAGGGAACAATGTACCAAGAGACCCAGTACTTC. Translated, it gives CASSRQGTMYQETQYF.

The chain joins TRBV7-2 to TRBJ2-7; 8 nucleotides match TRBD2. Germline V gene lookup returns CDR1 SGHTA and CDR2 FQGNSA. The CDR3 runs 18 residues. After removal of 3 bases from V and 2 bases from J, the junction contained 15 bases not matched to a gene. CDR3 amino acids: CASSLKSLAGIIAYEQYF. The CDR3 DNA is TGTGCCAGCAGCTTGAAGAGTCTAGCGGGCATTATAGCCTACGAGCAGTACTTC. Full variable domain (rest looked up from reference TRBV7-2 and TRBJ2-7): GAGVSQSPSNKVTEKGKDVELRCDPISGHTALYWYRQSLGQGLEFLIYFQGNSAPDKSGLPSDRFSAERTGGSVSTLTIQRTQQEDSAVYLCASSLKSLAGIIAYEQYFGPGTRLTVT.

The CDR3 region has the DNA TGTGCCAGCAGCTTCTCAGGGAGGAAAGACAATGAGCAGTTCTTC. Translation gives CASSFSGRKDNEQFF. The chain is built from TRBV9 and TRBJ2-1; TRBD2 is a possible D gene (6 bases). Germline CDR1 and CDR2: SGDLS and YYNGEE. Trimming removed 4 bases from V and 5 bases from J, with 16 bases in between. The CDR3 contains 15 residues.

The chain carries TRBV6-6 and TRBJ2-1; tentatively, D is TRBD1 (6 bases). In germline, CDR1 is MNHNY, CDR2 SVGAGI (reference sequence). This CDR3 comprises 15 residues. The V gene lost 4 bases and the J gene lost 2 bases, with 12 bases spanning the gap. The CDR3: CASSSVRGPYNEQFF. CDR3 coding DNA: TGTGCCAGCAGTTCAGTCAGGGGCCCCTACAATGAGCAGTTCTTC.

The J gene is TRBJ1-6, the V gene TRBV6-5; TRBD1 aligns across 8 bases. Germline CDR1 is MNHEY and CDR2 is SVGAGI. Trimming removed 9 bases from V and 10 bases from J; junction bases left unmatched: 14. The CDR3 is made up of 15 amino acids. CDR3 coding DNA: TGTGCCAGACCCCCTCTGGGACAGGAGGGCTCACCCCTCCACTTT. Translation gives CARPPLGQEGSPLHF.

CDR3 sequence (DNA): TGTGCCAGCAGTTCCTATTCGAGCTCCTACAATGAGCAGTTCTTC. It translates to CASSSYSSSYNEQFF. The chain combines TRBV7-3 with TRBJ2-1; no clear D gene. Germline CDR1 is SGHTA and CDR2 is FQGTGA. V dropped 6 bases and J dropped 0 bases, with 12 bases sitting between them. CDR3 length equals 15 residues.

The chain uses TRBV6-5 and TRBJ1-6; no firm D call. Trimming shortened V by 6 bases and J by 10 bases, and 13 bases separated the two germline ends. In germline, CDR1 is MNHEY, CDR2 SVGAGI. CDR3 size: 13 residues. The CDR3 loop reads CASRVVSGSPLHF. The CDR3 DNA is TGTGCCAGCAGGGTCGTTTCGGGATCACCCCTCCACTTT.

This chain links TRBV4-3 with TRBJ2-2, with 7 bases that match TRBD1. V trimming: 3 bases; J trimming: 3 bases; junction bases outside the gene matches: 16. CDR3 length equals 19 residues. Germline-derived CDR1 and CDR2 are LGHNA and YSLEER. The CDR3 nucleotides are TGCGCCAGCAGCCAGGGACAGCTGCATACAACCTTCGACACCGGGGAGCTGTTTTTT. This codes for CASSQGQLHTTFDTGELFF.

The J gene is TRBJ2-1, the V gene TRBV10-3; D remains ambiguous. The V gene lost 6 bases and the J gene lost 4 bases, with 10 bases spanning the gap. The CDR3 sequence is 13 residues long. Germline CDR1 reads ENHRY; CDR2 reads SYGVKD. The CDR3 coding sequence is TGTGCCATCAGGCAGAGGTTATACAATGAGCAGTTCTTC. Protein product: CAIRQRLYNEQFF.

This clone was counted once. This CDR3 is CALGKRAGDNEQFF. As DNA, the CDR3 is TGTGCCCTGGGGAAGAGAGCGGGTGACAATGAGCAGTTCTTC. The genes are TRBV15 and TRBJ2-1; tentative D call: TRBD2 (6 bases). The V and J ends lost 11 bases and 5 bases respectively, with 19 bases between them. The CDR3 is 14 residues long. Germline loops: CDR1 LNHNV, CDR2 YYDKDF (reference sequence).

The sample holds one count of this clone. The CDR3 DNA follows: TGTGCCACCCGAGGCCCGGACTGGCACGAGCAGTACTTC. Encoded protein: CATRGPDWHEQYF. The chain links TRBV10-3 to TRBJ2-7, with D possibly being TRBD2 (5 bases). The CDR3 sequence is 13 residues long. Looked up from germline, CDR1 is ENHRY and CDR2 is SYGVKD. V dropped 10 bases and J dropped 5 bases, with 18 bases sitting between them.

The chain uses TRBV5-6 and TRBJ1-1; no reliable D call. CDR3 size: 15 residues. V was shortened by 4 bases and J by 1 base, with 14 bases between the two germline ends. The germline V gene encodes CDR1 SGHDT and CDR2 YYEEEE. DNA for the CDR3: TGTGCCAGCAGCCTTTTAGCAGATTGGAACACTGAAGCTTTCTTT. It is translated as CASSLLADWNTEAFF.